Given below is one TCR beta chain in context. Its antigen is still unknown. The record has no base qualities; no much larger clone is one base away. CDR1 and CDR2 are read off the germline V gene as LGHNA and YNFKEQ. Ends trimmed: V by 4 bases, J by 2 bases; bases unmatched to a gene: 4. Spanning cysteine to phenylalanine, the CDR3 consists of 14 amino acids. Solely the CDR3 DNA is kept, with 42 bases framed from the first base. The immunoSEQ Assay, a bias-controlled multiplex PCR, was used to amplify TCRbeta CDR3 regions from genomic DNA. Per the original workflow: Within the assay, amplification of reference gene primers was used to estimate how many nucleated cells each sample contained. To quantify the absolute abundance of each unique TCRbeta CDR3 rearrangement, sequence reads were collapsed and filtered. For each sample, productive Simpson clonality was calculated by taking the square root of Simpson's diversity index across productive rearrangements. This immuneACCESS table, as held by TCRdb, lists in-frame sequences with V and J called but not all clones. Of the missing ones, under half trace to an unresolved V gene in checked studies; the others have no known cause. D and trimming come from the DNA, and the V and J calls and clone size come from that table. This sample holds 400,000 to 550,000 clones; around 90% were observed only once. The ten largest clonotypes hold under 2% of the sample.

This sample stems from a study of blood T cell repertoires in COVID-19 (dated by TCRdb to about 2020). Study-wide context: Samples covering the acute and convalescent phases of COVID-19 were provided by collaborators in the United States, Italy and Spain. The sample metadata nearly always contained a de-identified subject ID, COVID-19 status, age in years and sex. Samples came from the ongoing ImmuneRACE study (first 160 participants) plus 1,254 subjects from 6 global collaborators. The repertoires were made available in a free public database intended to serve as a resource for research on the immune response to SARS-CoV-2. The material from the prospective study consisted of cDNA or gDNA derived from T cells, B-cell-depleted T cells, or PBMCs. Where available, HLA class I and class II types were taken from metadata supplied by the sample provider and were not determined by assay-based typing. Subjects who had been exposed to COVID-19, were actively infected with it, or had recovered from it provided the deeply sampled blood TCRbeta repertoires that made up the dataset. Study-wide findings and limitations: How much clinical and demographic metadata was included differed by source and by participant, and the metadata was provided uncurated.

Participants in the prospective study were aged roughly 18 to 89 years, lived in approximately 26 United States geographic areas, and enrolled through a virtual design. In the prospective study, cohorts were assigned on the basis of participant-reported clinical history obtained from a screening survey and a study questionnaire. In the prospective study, whole blood, serum and a nasopharyngeal or oropharyngeal swab were collected from each participant by mobile phlebotomists. Participants in the prospective study had the option to provide additional blood draws and questionnaires over a roughly 2-month period. Before DNA extraction, prospective study blood samples were shipped either frozen or at room temperature.

Sequences were obtained from PBMCs or T cells enriched from blood (not recorded which). In this chain, TRBV4-2 is recombined with TRBJ1-1, and 7 bases in between align with TRBD1. The TCR originated in a young woman with acute COVID-19. The CDR3 in this case is CASSPQGINTEAFF. The base sequence is TGTGCCAGCAGCCCACAGGGGATCAACACTGAAGCTTTCTTT.